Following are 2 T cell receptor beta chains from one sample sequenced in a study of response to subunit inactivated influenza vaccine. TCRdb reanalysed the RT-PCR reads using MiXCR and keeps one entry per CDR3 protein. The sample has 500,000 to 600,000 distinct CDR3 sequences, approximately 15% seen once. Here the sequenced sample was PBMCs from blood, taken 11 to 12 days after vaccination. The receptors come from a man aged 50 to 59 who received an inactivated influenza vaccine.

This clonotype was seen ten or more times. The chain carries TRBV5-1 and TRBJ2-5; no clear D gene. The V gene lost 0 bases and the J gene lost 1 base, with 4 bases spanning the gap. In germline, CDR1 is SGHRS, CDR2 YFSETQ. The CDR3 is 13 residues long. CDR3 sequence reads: CASSLGGQETQYF. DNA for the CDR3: TGCGCCAGCAGCTTGGGGGGCCAAGAGACCCAGTACTTC.

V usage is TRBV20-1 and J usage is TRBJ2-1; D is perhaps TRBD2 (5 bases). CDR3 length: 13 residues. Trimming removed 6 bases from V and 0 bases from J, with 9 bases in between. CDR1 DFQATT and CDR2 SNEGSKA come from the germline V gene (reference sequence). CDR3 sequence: CSARRNSYNEQFF. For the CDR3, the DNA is TGCAGTGCCCGGAGGAACTCCTACAATGAGCAGTTCTTC.